The 27 T cell receptor beta chains in this list originate from one sample, sequenced in a study of TIL therapy for anti-PD-1-resistant metastatic lung cancer. Time point reported: pre-treatment sample, taken before nivolumab and TIL therapy. Sequencing used immunoSEQ v3. The assay was immunoSEQ multiplex PCR, and TCRdb's table has in-frame clones only and misses some. The repertoire holds tens of thousands of clones, with 55% to 75% as singletons. Sequencing was performed on blood, taken at baseline. The receptors were gathered from a person between 30 and 79 years old with non-small cell lung cancer.

This chain connects TRBV30 to TRBJ1-1; D ambiguous. This CDR3 contains 11 residues. Trimming removed 5 bases from V and 6 bases from J, with 10 bases in between. Per germline, CDR1 GTSNPN and CDR2 SVGIG (reference sequence). CDR3 coding DNA: TGTGCCTGGTGTGCGGGCTCTGAAGCTTTCTTT. This gives the protein CAWCAGSEAFF.

The V call is TRBV5-1, the J call TRBJ1-2; D may be TRBD1 (5 bases). Trimming removed 4 bases from V and 0 bases from J, with 13 bases in between. This CDR3 spans 15 amino acids. Germline CDR1 is SGHRS and CDR2 is YFSETQ. The CDR3 nucleotides read TGCGCCAGCAGCCTCCCCGCAGGGACTAACTATGGCTACACCTTC. Translating gives CASSLPAGTNYGYTF.

This chain's CDR3 is CASNLGQGSMNTEAFF. Here the CDR3 DNA reads TGCGCCAGCAACCTTGGACAGGGAAGTATGAACACTGAAGCTTTCTTT. This chain uses TRBV5-1 with TRBJ1-1, with 8 bases aligning to TRBD1. Germline assignment: CDR1 SGHRS and CDR2 YFSETQ. The CDR3 contains 16 residues. The V gene end was trimmed by 6 bases and the J gene end by 0 bases; junction bases not matched to a gene: 10.

The V call is TRBV28, the J call TRBJ1-6; D not certain. This CDR3 comprises 14 residues. In germline, CDR1 is MDHEN, CDR2 SYDVKM. Trimming took off 3 bases at V and 14 bases at J, with 17 bases between the two ends. The CDR3 DNA sequence: TGTGCCAGCAGTTTCTCTCACACGGGAGGGACCCTCCACTTT. This sequence encodes CASSFSHTGGTLHF.

The genes are TRBV7-9 and TRBJ2-2, with D unclear. The CDR3 length is 12 residues. The ends were cut back, 5 bases at V and 9 bases at J, with 10 bases in the middle. Germline loops: CDR1 SEHNR, CDR2 FQNEAQ (reference sequence). CDR3 protein: CASSPSTWELFF. CDR3 DNA: TGTGCCAGCAGCCCGAGTACGTGGGAGCTGTTTTTT.

The chain recombines TRBV19 with TRBJ2-1, with D uncertain. The V end was cut by 3 bases, the J end by 5 bases, with 8 bases between. The CDR3 extends over 13 amino acids. Germline V CDR1 and CDR2: LNHDA, SQIVND (reference sequence). The CDR3 sequence is CASSIGQNNEQFF. The CDR3 nucleotides read TGTGCCAGTAGTATCGGCCAGAACAATGAGCAGTTCTTC.

This clone showed up just once. V usage is TRBV2 and J usage is TRBJ2-2, with a tentative D call TRBD1 (5 bases). Trimming took 4 bases from V and 5 from J, leaving 14 bases between them. CDR3 length: 15 amino acids. Germline V lookup: CDR1 SNHLY, CDR2 FYNNEI. This chain's CDR3 is CASSVSGSRTGELFF. DNA for the CDR3: TGTGCCAGCAGTGTATCAGGGTCGAGGACCGGGGAGCTGTTTTTT.

V gene TRBV10-3 combines with J gene TRBJ2-3; TRBD1 is a possible D gene (5 bases). With 3 bases removed from V and 1 base from J, the gap between germline ends came to 14 bases. CDR3 length equals 16 residues. Germline CDR1 reads ENHRY; CDR2 reads SYGVKD. CDR3 protein: CAISDLGRRGTDTQYF. In DNA, the CDR3 is TGTGCCATCAGTGATCTGGGGCGTCGGGGCACAGATACGCAGTATTTT.

This clone has more than one count but fewer than ten. This CDR3 reads CASSMGFSGNTIYF. In DNA, the CDR3 is TGTGCCAGTAGTATGGGGTTCTCTGGAAACACCATATATTTT. The chain recombines TRBV19 with TRBJ1-3; no firm D call. Per germline, CDR1 LNHDA and CDR2 SQIVND (reference sequence). The V end was cut by 3 bases, the J end by 0 bases, with 6 bases between. The CDR3 spans 14 residues.

This clone was seen once. V is TRBV5-1 and J is TRBJ1-4; D is uncertain. V lost 3 bases to trimming and J lost 6 bases, with 12 bases between them. This CDR3 spans 14 amino acids. The germline gives CDR1 SGHRS, CDR2 YFSETQ. CDR3 nucleotides: TGCGCCAGCAGCTCTTCCTTTGGCGATGAAAAACTGTTTTTT. Its protein is CASSSSFGDEKLFF.

This chain links TRBV19 with TRBJ2-5; D is uncertain. The ends were cut back, 2 bases at V and 6 bases at J, with 13 bases in the middle. The V gene's germline CDR1 is LNHDA and CDR2 SQIVND (reference sequence). This CDR3 has 14 residues. In nucleotides, the CDR3 is TGTGCCAGTAGTATAACTAATATCGGAAAGACCCAGTACTTC. As protein: CASSITNIGKTQYF.

The chain carries TRBV5-3 and TRBJ2-3, with TRBD2 matching over 9 bases. TRBV5-3 is an ORF for which the function is uncertain. This CDR3 contains 17 residues. The V and J ends lost 4 bases and 0 bases, in that order; junction bases with no gene match: 9. CDR3 amino acids: CARSMILAGASTDTQYF. CDR3 bases: TGTGCCAGAAGCATGATATTAGCGGGGGCTAGCACAGATACGCAGTATTTT.

This chain joins TRBV25-1 and TRBJ2-5, with 12 nucleotides matching TRBD2. Germline V gene sequence: CDR1 MGHDK, CDR2 SYGVNS. V shed 0 bases and J 5 bases; nucleotides not matched to a gene: 7. The CDR3 runs to 17 residues. CDR3 in amino acids: CASSEYPGLAGTETQYF. CDR3 coding DNA: TGTGCCAGCAGTGAATACCCCGGACTAGCGGGAACCGAGACCCAGTACTTC.

The J gene is TRBJ2-7, the V gene TRBV25-1; 8 nucleotides line up with TRBD1. The germline CDR1 and CDR2 sequences are MGHDK and SYGVNS. J gave up 0 bases and V 4 bases, and 5 bases lay outside the gene matches. This CDR3 comprises 15 residues. In DNA form, the CDR3 reads TGTGCCAGCAGTGCCCTGGGACAGGTCTCCTACGAGCAGTACTTC. This translates into CASSALGQVSYEQYF.

This chain connects TRBV11-2 to TRBJ2-2; D gene ambiguous. The CDR3 loop spans 13 amino acids. In germline, CDR1 is SGHAT, CDR2 FQNNGV. The V gene lost 5 bases and the J gene lost 3 bases, with 7 bases spanning the gap. The CDR3 nucleotides read TGTGCCAGCAGCCAGCGCTACACCGGGGAGCTGTTTTTT. Translation gives CASSQRYTGELFF. The full variable domain, in which reference TRBV11-2 and TRBJ2-2 provide the parts outside the CDR3, is EAGVAQSPRYKIIEKRQSVAFWCNPISGHATLYWYQQILGQGPKLLIQFQNNGVVDDSQLPKDRFSAERLKGVDSTLKIQPAKLEDSAVYLCASSQRYTGELFFGEGSRLTVL.

This chain joins TRBV5-1 and TRBJ2-4; no clear D gene. Germline CDR1 and CDR2: SGHRS and YFSETQ. The CDR3 totals 11 residues. V lost 5 bases, J lost 6 bases, and 6 bases lay in between. CDR3 sequence (DNA): TGCGCCAGCAGTGACCTAAACATTCAGTACTTC. Translating it yields CASSDLNIQYF.

J is TRBJ2-5 and V is TRBV7-9, with a weak D call TRBD1 (6 bases). Germline V gene lookup returns CDR1 SEHNR and CDR2 FQNEAQ (reference sequence). The ends were cut back, 4 bases at V and 1 base at J, with 7 bases in the middle. CDR3 length: 13 residues. In DNA, the CDR3 is TGTGCCAGCAGCTGGACAGCCCAAGAGACCCAGTACTTC. Its translation: CASSWTAQETQYF.

The chain employs TRBV5-1 and TRBJ1-5, with 8 bases lining up with TRBD1. The CDR3 is made up of 15 amino acids. The V gene's germline CDR1 is SGHRS and CDR2 YFSETQ. Unmatched junction bases numbered 2, after V lost 2 bases and J lost 1 base. CDR3 DNA: TGCGCCAGCAGCTTACAGGGGGGGAGCAATCAGCCCCAGCATTTT. Protein sequence: CASSLQGGSNQPQHF.

The sample holds a few counts of this clone. The J gene is TRBJ1-6, the V gene TRBV27; D unclear. The CDR3 runs to 13 residues. Germline CDR1 MNHEY, CDR2 SMNVEV (reference sequence). Trimming took off 5 bases at V and 6 bases at J, with 8 bases between the two ends. Here the CDR3 DNA reads TGTGCCAGCAGTATCCAGATTAATTCACCCCTCCACTTT. Encoded protein: CASSIQINSPLHF.

The rearrangement uses TRBV6-4 and TRBJ2-3; 7 bases map to TRBD2. Germline V gene data show CDR1 as MRHNA and CDR2 as SNTAGT. CDR3 size: 18 residues. V lost 7 bases and J lost 0; bases outside the gene matches: 16. CDR3 DNA: TGTGCCAGCACCCTCGTGCGGCCAGCGGGGCTTAGCACAGATACGCAGTATTTT. Translation: CASTLVRPAGLSTDTQYF.

As for this clone: The sample carries other DNA sequences with the same CDR3. The chain has TRBV5-1 and TRBJ2-5, with 10 bases aligning to TRBD2. The CDR3 extends over 15 amino acids. V was clipped by 0 bases and J by 5 bases; unmatched bases: 4. Germline V lookup: CDR1 SGHRS, CDR2 YFSETQ. The CDR3 sequence is CASSLAGTSAETQYF. The DNA of the CDR3 is TGCGCCAGCAGCTTGGCGGGGACTAGCGCCGAGACCCAGTACTTC.

The gene calls are TRBV28 and TRBJ1-5; a possible D gene is TRBD1 (5 bases). From germline, CDR1 is MDHEN and CDR2 SYDVKM. The CDR3 runs 13 residues. V shed 3 bases and J shed 4 bases, with 7 bases lying between them. For the CDR3, the DNA is TGTGCCAGCAGTTTCAGGGCTAATCAGCCCCAGCATTTT. This gives the protein CASSFRANQPQHF.

The chain couples TRBV5-1 to TRBJ2-5; 8 nucleotides match TRBD1. V was pared by 5 bases and J by 4 bases, with 16 bases of the junction left unmatched. This CDR3 contains 17 residues. Germline V gives CDR1 SGHRS, CDR2 YFSETQ. The CDR3 DNA follows: TGCGCCAGCAGTTTTAACAGGGGGTCCGAGAGCGGAGAGACCCAGTACTTC. It translates to CASSFNRGSESGETQYF. The complete variable domain, with remaining parts taken from reference TRBV5-1 and TRBJ2-5, reads KAGVTQTPRYLIKTRGQQVTLSCSPISGHRSVSWYQQTPGQGLQFLFEYFSETQRNKGNFPGRFSGRQFSNSRSEMNVSTLELGDSALYLCASSFNRGSESGETQYFGPGTRLLVL.

This clone was recorded a few times. The J gene is TRBJ2-5, the V gene TRBV7-9; D is uncertain. V was cut by 7 bases and J by 6 bases, with 15 bases left in between. The germline V gene has CDR1 SEHNR and CDR2 FQNEAQ (reference sequence). CDR3 size: 13 residues. CDR3 residues: CASTIDQRKTQYF. CDR3 coding DNA: TGTGCCAGCACTATAGACCAGCGAAAGACCCAGTACTTC.

This clone was detected a few times. This sample also contains other DNA sequences that code for the same CDR3. The CDR3 DNA is TGTGCCAGCAGTGATCGCGGCTACGAGCAGTACTTC. Protein product: CASSDRGYEQYF. The chain recombines TRBV2 with TRBJ2-7; D call uncertain. Trimming cost V 3 bases and J 3 bases, with 6 bases left between them. The CDR3 sequence is 12 residues long. Looked up from germline, CDR1 is SNHLY and CDR2 is FYNNEI.

The V call is TRBV15, the J call TRBJ1-2, with D uncertain. The CDR3 is 14 residues long. Trimming pared 0 bases from V and 4 bases from J, leaving 9 bases between. From germline, CDR1 is LNHNV and CDR2 YYDKDF (reference sequence). CDR3 amino acids: CATSREAPSYGYTF. The CDR3 DNA sequence: TGTGCCACCAGCAGAGAGGCCCCCTCCTATGGCTACACCTTC.

J is TRBJ1-3 and V is TRBV9, with D perhaps matching TRBD1 (5 bases). V dropped 0 bases and J dropped 0 bases, with 16 bases sitting between them. The CDR3 length is 18 residues. The germline V gene has CDR1 SGDLS and CDR2 YYNGEE. The DNA of the CDR3 is TGTGCCAGCAGCGTAGATCTCCATCCAGGGAACTCTGGAAACACCATATATTTT. Translation gives CASSVDLHPGNSGNTIYF. The entire variable domain, with the rest obtained from reference TRBV9 and TRBJ1-3, is as follows: DSGVTQTPKHLITATGQRVTLRCSPRSGDLSVYWYQQSLDQGLQFLIQYYNGEERAKGNILERFSAQQFPDLHSELNLSSLELGDSALYFCASSVDLHPGNSGNTIYFGEGSWLTVV.